The T cell receptor beta chain described here comes from a study of cytomegalovirus exposure and HLA in healthy donors. The CDR3 length is 14 residues. Germline V gene lookup returns CDR1 SEHNR and CDR2 FQNEAQ (reference sequence). Trimming took 4 bases from V and 3 from J; bases not matched to a gene: 4. Broader study findings: Published work reported that the classifier diagnosed cytomegalovirus status with high specificity and sensitivity. A few CMV-associated chains were confirmed in vitro to be specific for CMV antigens.

Some clones are missing from TCRdb's copy, which holds only in-frame ones; the method was immunoSEQ multiplex PCR. The sample yields approximately 200,000 clones, roughly 88% seen once. Comments on this clone: Its matching antigen is unknown.

Sequenced sample: PBMCs. The clonotype was recovered from a woman aged 18-30 years in good health and CMV-seronegative. The chain combines TRBV7-9 with TRBJ2-7, with 9 bases identical to TRBD1. CDR3 protein: CASSYDRGDYEQYF. In DNA form, the CDR3 reads TGTGCCAGCAGCTACGACAGGGGGGACTACGAGCAGTACTTC.